The 10 T cell receptor beta chains presented below share a single source sample, sequenced in a study of technical replicates of blood from several donors. Libraries were prepared by immunoSEQ multiplex PCR; TCRdb keeps only in-frame clonotypes and omits some of them. Of almost 70,000 clones detected, over 80% appear once; the ten largest clones hold roughly 4.8%. Source material: PBMCs. These TCRs come from a human donor in good health. Some clones in this sample may be carry-over from other donors' samples.

V and J are TRBV11-2 and TRBJ1-5; D gene unclear. With 0 bases removed from V and 13 bases from J, the gap between germline ends came to 22 bases. This CDR3 spans 16 amino acids. Germline V gene sequence: CDR1 SGHAT, CDR2 FQNNGV. The CDR3 DNA follows: TGTGCCAGCAGCTTAGATATTTGCCGGACTGTAAAATCGCAGCATTTT. It yields the protein CASSLDICRTVKSQHF.

This clone was observed a single time. The J gene is TRBJ2-2, the V gene TRBV21-1; TRBD2 is the table's D call and was not checked against the DNA. TRBV21-1 is a pseudogene segment. The CDR3 runs 17 residues. The CDR3 coding sequence is TGTGCCAGCAGCAAAGTGCGGCGAAGATCTTACACCGGGGAGCTGTTTTTT. As protein: CASSKVRRRSYTGELFF.

The rearrangement links TRBV7-2 to TRBJ2-7; possible D gene TRBD2, 5 bases. The CDR3 consists of 12 residues. V dropped 3 bases and J dropped 3 bases, with 6 bases sitting between them. CDR1 is SGHTA and CDR2 is FQGNSA in the germline V gene. The chain's CDR3 is CASSFGDYEQYF. The CDR3, as DNA: TGTGCCAGCAGCTTCGGGGACTACGAGCAGTACTTC. Full variable domain (rest looked up from reference TRBV7-2 and TRBJ2-7): GAGVSQSPSNKVTEKGKDVELRCDPISGHTALYWYRQSLGQGLEFLIYFQGNSAPDKSGLPSDRFSAERTGGSVSTLTIQRTQQEDSAVYLCASSFGDYEQYFGPGTRLTVT.

The V gene is TRBV7-9, the J gene TRBJ1-2; 7 positions agree with TRBD1. The junction had 13 bases not matched to a gene; V was cut back by 5 bases and J by 7 bases. CDR1 and CDR2 (germline): SEHNR, FQNEAQ (reference sequence). The CDR3 sequence is 15 residues long. The DNA for the CDR3 is TGTGCCAGCAGCGAAGGCCCCACAGGGGCTGCTGGCTACACCTTC. It codes for CASSEGPTGAAGYTF.

The chain combines TRBV6-1 with TRBJ2-7; 9 nucleotides align to TRBD1. The germline V gene has CDR1 MNHNS and CDR2 SASEGT. This CDR3 contains 17 residues. V was pared by 1 base and J by 6 bases, with 13 bases of the junction left unmatched. The CDR3 is CASSEEGTGRFLFEQYF. In DNA form, the CDR3 reads TGTGCCAGCAGTGAAGAAGGGACAGGGCGTTTCTTATTCGAGCAGTACTTC.

The rearrangement links TRBV30 to TRBJ2-7, with TRBD2 identical over 8 bases. The CDR3 has 12 amino acids. The germline CDR1 and CDR2 sequences are GTSNPN and SVGIG (reference sequence). The V gene end was trimmed by 4 bases and the J gene end by 7 bases; junction bases not matched to a gene: 6. The CDR3 region is CAWTSGSREQYF. Written as DNA, the CDR3 is TGTGCCTGGACCAGCGGGAGTCGAGAGCAGTACTTC. Filled out from reference TRBV30 and TRBJ2-7, the complete variable domain reads SQTIHQWPATLVQPVGSPLSLECTVEGTSNPNLYWYRQAAGRGLQLLFYSVGIGQISSEVPQNLSASRPQDRQFILSSKKLLLSDSGFYLCAWTSGSREQYFGPGTRLTVT.

The chain employs TRBV30 and TRBJ1-1; the D gene is possibly TRBD1 (5 bases). Trimming shortened V by 5 bases and J by 9 bases, and 16 bases separated the two germline ends. The CDR3 has 12 residues. Germline-derived CDR1 and CDR2 are GTSNPN and SVGIG (reference sequence). As DNA, the CDR3 is TGTGCCTGGGGGGACTTAACGCCTAAAGCTTTCTTT. Residues: CAWGDLTPKAFF.

V usage is TRBV6-5 and J usage is TRBJ2-2, with 8 bases aligning to TRBD1. V dropped 6 bases and J dropped 2; count of bases not matched to a gene: 2. CDR3 size: 14 residues. Germline CDR1 is MNHEY and CDR2 is SVGAGI. In DNA form, the CDR3 reads TGTGCCAGCAGAGACAGGGGAAACACCGGGGAGCTGTTTTTT. Residues: CASRDRGNTGELFF.

The gene calls are TRBV10-2 and TRBJ1-3; TRBD1 might be the D (5 bases). This CDR3 has 16 residues. Looked up from germline, CDR1 is WSHSY and CDR2 is SAAADI. V was trimmed by 6 bases and J by 2 bases, leaving 17 bases between them. This CDR3 reads CASRLGHSGTGNTIYF. DNA of the CDR3: TGCGCCAGCAGGCTCGGACACTCAGGAACTGGAAACACCATATATTTT.

The rearrangement joins TRBV5-8 to TRBJ2-3; no clear D gene. V was shortened by 4 bases and J by 2 bases, with 17 bases between the two germline ends. CDR1 is SGHTS and CDR2 is YDEGEE in the germline V gene. This CDR3 is built from 16 residues. The CDR3 reads CASSAATRSFTDTQYF. The CDR3 DNA reads as TGTGCCAGCAGCGCGGCGACCCGTTCATTCACAGATACGCAGTATTTT.